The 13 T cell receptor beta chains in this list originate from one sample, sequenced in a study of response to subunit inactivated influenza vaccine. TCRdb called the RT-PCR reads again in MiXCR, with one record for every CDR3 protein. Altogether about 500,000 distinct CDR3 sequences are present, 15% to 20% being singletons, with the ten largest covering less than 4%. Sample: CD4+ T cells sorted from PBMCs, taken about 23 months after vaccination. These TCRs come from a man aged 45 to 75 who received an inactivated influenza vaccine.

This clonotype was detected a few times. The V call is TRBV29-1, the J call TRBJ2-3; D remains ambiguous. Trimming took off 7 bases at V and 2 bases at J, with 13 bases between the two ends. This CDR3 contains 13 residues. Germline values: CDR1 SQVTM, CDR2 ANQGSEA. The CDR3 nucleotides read TGCAGCGCCGCCCGCTTATTCACAGATACGCAGTATTTT. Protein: CSAARLFTDTQYF.

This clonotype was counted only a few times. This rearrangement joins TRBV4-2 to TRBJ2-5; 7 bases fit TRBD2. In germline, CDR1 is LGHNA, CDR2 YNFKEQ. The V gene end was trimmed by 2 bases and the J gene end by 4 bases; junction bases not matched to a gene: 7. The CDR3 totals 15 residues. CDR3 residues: CASSQYAGVGETQYF. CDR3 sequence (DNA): TGTGCCAGCAGCCAATACGCGGGAGTCGGAGAGACCCAGTACTTC.

CDR3: CASSFPGQFYEQYF. CDR3 DNA: TGTGCCAGCAGCTTTCCGGGACAATTCTACGAGCAGTACTTC. The rearrangement uses TRBV12-1 and TRBJ2-7; the listed D gene, TRBD1, was not tested against the DNA. TRBV12-1 is shown as a pseudogene. The CDR3 contains 14 residues.

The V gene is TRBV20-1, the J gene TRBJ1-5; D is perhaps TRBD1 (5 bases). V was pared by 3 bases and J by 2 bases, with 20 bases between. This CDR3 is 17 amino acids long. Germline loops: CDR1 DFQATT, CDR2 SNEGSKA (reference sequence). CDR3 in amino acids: CSASRGSGVRGNQPQHF. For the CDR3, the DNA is TGCAGTGCTAGTCGCGGGTCGGGGGTTCGGGGCAATCAGCCCCAGCATTTT.

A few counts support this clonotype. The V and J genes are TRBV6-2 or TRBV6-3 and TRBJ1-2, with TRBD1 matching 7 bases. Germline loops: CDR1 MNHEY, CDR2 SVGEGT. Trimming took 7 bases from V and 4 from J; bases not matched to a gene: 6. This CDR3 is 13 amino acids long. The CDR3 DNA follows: TGTGCCAGCACAGCGGGACAGACCTATGGCTACACCTTC. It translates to CASTAGQTYGYTF.

CDR3 loop: CASSQEGVSNQPQHF. CDR3 nucleotides: TGCGCCAGCAGCCAAGAGGGGGTGAGCAATCAGCCCCAGCATTTT. The V and J genes are TRBV4-1 and TRBJ1-5, with a weak D call TRBD1 (5 bases). Germline-derived CDR1 and CDR2 are MGHRA and YSYEKL. V was clipped by 0 bases and J by 1 base, with 7 bases between them. CDR3 length equals 15 residues.

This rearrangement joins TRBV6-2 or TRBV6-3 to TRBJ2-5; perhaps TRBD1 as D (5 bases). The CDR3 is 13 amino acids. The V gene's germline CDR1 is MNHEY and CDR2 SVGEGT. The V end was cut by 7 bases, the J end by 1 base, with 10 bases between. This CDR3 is CASMKDTQETQYF. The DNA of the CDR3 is TGTGCCAGCATGAAGGACACCCAAGAGACCCAGTACTTC.

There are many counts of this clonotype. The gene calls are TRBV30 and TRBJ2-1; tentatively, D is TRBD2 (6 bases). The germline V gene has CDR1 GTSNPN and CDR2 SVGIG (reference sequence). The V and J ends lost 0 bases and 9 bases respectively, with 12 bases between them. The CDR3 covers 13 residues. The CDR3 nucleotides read TGTGCCTGGAGTGTAAGGGGACTCAGTGAGCAGTTCTTC. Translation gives CAWSVRGLSEQFF. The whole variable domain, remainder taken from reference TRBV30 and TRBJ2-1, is SQTIHQWPATLVQPVGSPLSLECTVEGTSNPNLYWYRQAAGRGLQLLFYSVGIGQISSEVPQNLSASRPQDRQFILSSKKLLLSDSGFYLCAWSVRGLSEQFFGPGTRLTVL.

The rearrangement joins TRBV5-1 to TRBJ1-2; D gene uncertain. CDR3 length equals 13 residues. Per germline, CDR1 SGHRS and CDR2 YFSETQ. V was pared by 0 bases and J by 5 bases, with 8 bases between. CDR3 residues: CASSLDLVYGYTF. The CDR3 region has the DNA TGCGCCAGCAGCTTGGATCTGGTTTATGGCTACACCTTC.

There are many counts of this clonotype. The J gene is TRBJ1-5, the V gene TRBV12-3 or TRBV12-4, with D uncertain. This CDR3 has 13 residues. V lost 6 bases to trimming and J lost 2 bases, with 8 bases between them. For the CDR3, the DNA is TGTGCCAGCAGCGGAGAGGGCAATCAGCCCCAGCATTTT. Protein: CASSGEGNQPQHF.

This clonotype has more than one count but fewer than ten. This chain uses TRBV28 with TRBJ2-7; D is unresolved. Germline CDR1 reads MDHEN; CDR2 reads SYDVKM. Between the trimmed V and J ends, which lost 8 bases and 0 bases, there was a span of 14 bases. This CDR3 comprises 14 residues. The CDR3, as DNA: TGTGCCAGCTTCAACCCGCTCCACTCCTACGAGCAGTACTTC. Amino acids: CASFNPLHSYEQYF.

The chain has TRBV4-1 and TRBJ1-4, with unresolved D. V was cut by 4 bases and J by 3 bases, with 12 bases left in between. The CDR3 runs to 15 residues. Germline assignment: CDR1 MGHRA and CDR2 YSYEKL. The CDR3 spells CASSRIRVANEKLFF. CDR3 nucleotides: TGCGCCAGCAGCCGTATTAGGGTTGCTAATGAAAAACTGTTTTTT.

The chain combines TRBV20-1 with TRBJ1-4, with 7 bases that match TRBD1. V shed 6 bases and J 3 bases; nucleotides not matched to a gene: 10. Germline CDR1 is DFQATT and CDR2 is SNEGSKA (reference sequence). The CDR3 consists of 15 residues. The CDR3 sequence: CSARTGIRANEKLFF. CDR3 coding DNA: TGCAGTGCGCGGACAGGCATTCGGGCTAATGAAAAACTGTTTTTT.